The 5 T cell receptor beta chains below were found in one sample sequenced in a study of cytomegalovirus exposure and HLA in healthy donors. The PCR had 60 Vbeta and 13 Jbeta primers. TCRdb's copy holds only in-frame clones and misses some; the assay was immunoSEQ multiplex PCR. This sample has under 200,000 clones, with 9.5% to 15% found just once. The sequenced sample was PBMCs. The receptor set was obtained from a man in his fifties in good health and CMV-seropositive.

This clone was seen more than once but under ten times. The V and J genes are TRBV5-1 and TRBJ2-7; D not resolved. Germline lookup yields CDR1 SGHRS and CDR2 YFSETQ. The CDR3 spans 14 residues. V was pared by 2 bases and J by 2 bases, with 11 bases between. Here the CDR3 reads CASSFSLGPYEQYF. CDR3 nucleotide sequence: TGCGCCAGCAGCTTTTCGCTAGGCCCCTACGAGCAGTACTTC.

J is TRBJ1-4 and V is TRBV28; 10 bases line up with TRBD1. This CDR3 comprises 14 residues. In germline, CDR1 is MDHEN, CDR2 SYDVKM. Germline trimming cut 5 bases from V and 7 bases from J; bases unmatched to any gene: 4. The DNA for the CDR3 is TGTGCCAGCAGTACCGGGACAGGGGTTGAAAAACTGTTTTTT. Protein product: CASSTGTGVEKLFF.

The V and J genes are TRBV30 and TRBJ1-6; the match to TRBD1 covers 7 bases. CDR1 and CDR2 from the germline V gene are GTSNPN and SVGIG (reference sequence). V lost 5 bases, J lost 10 bases, and 8 bases stayed unmatched. This CDR3 has 13 amino acids. The CDR3 DNA reads TGTGCCTGGCAGATCCAGGACAGGTCACCCCTCCACTTT. It translates to CAWQIQDRSPLHF. Variable domain in full (rest from reference TRBV30 and TRBJ1-6): SQTIHQWPATLVQPVGSPLSLECTVEGTSNPNLYWYRQAAGRGLQLLFYSVGIGQISSEVPQNLSASRPQDRQFILSSKKLLLSDSGFYLCAWQIQDRSPLHFGNGTRLTVT.

Of note for this clone: The junction departs from germline at one end; a sequencing error may be responsible. The chain joins TRBV7-7 to TRBJ2-3, with D possibly being TRBD2 (5 bases). In germline, CDR1 is SSHAT, CDR2 FNYEAQ (reference sequence). The CDR3 has 12 residues. CDR3 in DNA: TGTGCTAGCAGCCCCGGAGGAGATACGCAGTATTTT. This codes for CASSPGGDTQYF.

This chain joins TRBV10-3 and TRBJ1-1, with 7 bases identical to TRBD1. V lost 6 bases, J lost 1 base, and 5 bases stayed unmatched. The CDR3 covers 14 residues. In germline, CDR1 is ENHRY, CDR2 SYGVKD. For the CDR3, the DNA is TGTGCCATCAGAGGGACAGTAGAGAACACTGAAGCTTTCTTT. This encodes CAIRGTVENTEAFF.